These 9 T cell receptor beta chains were sequenced from one sample in a study of STAT5B mutations in CD4+ large granular lymphocyte leukemia. Measured with immunoSEQ multiplex PCR; TCRdb has only the in-frame clones, and not every one. Of over 35,000 clones detected, approximately 84% appear once; the ten largest clones hold approximately 0.3%. Sequences were obtained from CD4+ T cells from blood buffy coats. These receptors came from a human donor in good health.

The CDR3 sequence: CASSRNYGYTF. The CDR3 DNA sequence: TGTGCCAGCAGTAGGAACTATGGCTACACCTTC. The rearrangement links TRBV28 to TRBJ1-2; no clear D gene. Germline V gene sequence: CDR1 MDHEN, CDR2 SYDVKM. CDR3 length: 11 residues. Trimming stripped 5 bases from V and 2 bases from J, with 3 bases between.

Worth noting for this clone: Within the sample, other DNA sequences also encode this same CDR3. CDR3 sequence: CASSWNEDGFYEQYF. The CDR3 DNA follows: TGTGCCAGCAGCTGGAACGAGGACGGCTTCTACGAGCAGTACTTC. V and J are TRBV7-9 and TRBJ2-7; D ambiguous. The CDR3 covers 15 residues. V dropped 4 bases and J dropped 3 bases, with 16 bases sitting between them. Germline lookup yields CDR1 SEHNR and CDR2 FQNEAQ (reference sequence).

In its sample, this clone was seen once. This rearrangement joins TRBV6-1 to TRBJ1-4, with 8 bases aligning to TRBD1. Trimming at V came to 3 bases and at J to 5 bases, leaving 2 bases not matched to a gene. CDR3 length: 14 amino acids. The germline V gene encodes CDR1 MNHNS and CDR2 SASEGT. In nucleotides, the CDR3 is TGTGCCAGCAGTGAGGACAGGGTAAATGAAAAACTGTTTTTT. This gives the protein CASSEDRVNEKLFF.

The rearrangement links TRBV2 to TRBJ1-2, with D hard to call. V was cut by 2 bases and J by 5 bases, with 12 bases left in between. The CDR3 contains 14 residues. Germline V gene data show CDR1 as SNHLY and CDR2 as FYNNEI. CDR3 sequence (DNA): TGTGCCAGCAGTGAACTGGCGGCGGCTTATGGCTACACCTTC. It yields the protein CASSELAAAYGYTF.

The rearrangement joins TRBV11-3 to TRBJ2-1; D is uncertain. V was trimmed by 8 bases and J by 6 bases, leaving 17 bases between them. Germline values: CDR1 SGHNT, CDR2 YENEEA. The CDR3 extends over 14 amino acids. CDR3 sequence reads: CASAPRALGNEQFF. DNA for the CDR3: TGTGCCAGCGCCCCGAGAGCCCTCGGCAATGAGCAGTTCTTC.

This clone has a single count. The rearrangement joins TRBV28 to TRBJ1-1; maybe TRBD1 (6 bases). Per the germline V gene, CDR1 is MDHEN and CDR2 is SYDVKM. V lost 2 bases and J 8 bases, leaving 21 bases between the germline ends. The length of the CDR3 is 16 residues. The CDR3 protein is CASSLLTFGTRPEAFF. CDR3 coding DNA: TGTGCCAGCAGTTTACTTACATTCGGGACAAGACCCGAAGCTTTCTTT.

This clone showed up just a few times. The CDR3 nucleotides are TGTGCCAGCAGCGTGAGCGGGTCGAACACCGGGGAGCTGTTTTTT. This translates into CASSVSGSNTGELFF. This chain uses TRBV9 with TRBJ2-2; tentative D call: TRBD2 (6 bases). V was shortened by 2 bases and J by 0 bases, with 8 bases between the two germline ends. The CDR3 runs to 15 residues. Germline assignment: CDR1 SGDLS and CDR2 YYNGEE.

This clone was counted a few times. The chain has TRBV6-5 and TRBJ1-2, with a tentative D call TRBD1 (5 bases). The ends were cut back, 6 bases at V and 8 bases at J, with 16 bases in the middle. CDR3 length: 13 residues. Germline lookup yields CDR1 MNHEY and CDR2 SVGAGI. The CDR3 DNA reads as TGTGCCAGCAGCCAGGGAGAAGCCTGGGGCTACACCTTC. It encodes CASSQGEAWGYTF.

This rearrangement joins TRBV19 to TRBJ1-2; TRBD1 matches at 9 bases. The CDR3 covers 14 residues. The trim removed 7 bases at V and 2 bases at J, leaving 5 bases unmatched. The germline V gene has CDR1 LNHDA and CDR2 SQIVND (reference sequence). In nucleotides, the CDR3 is TGTGCCAGTAACCCGACAGGGGGGAACTATGGCTACACCTTC. This gives the protein CASNPTGGNYGYTF.